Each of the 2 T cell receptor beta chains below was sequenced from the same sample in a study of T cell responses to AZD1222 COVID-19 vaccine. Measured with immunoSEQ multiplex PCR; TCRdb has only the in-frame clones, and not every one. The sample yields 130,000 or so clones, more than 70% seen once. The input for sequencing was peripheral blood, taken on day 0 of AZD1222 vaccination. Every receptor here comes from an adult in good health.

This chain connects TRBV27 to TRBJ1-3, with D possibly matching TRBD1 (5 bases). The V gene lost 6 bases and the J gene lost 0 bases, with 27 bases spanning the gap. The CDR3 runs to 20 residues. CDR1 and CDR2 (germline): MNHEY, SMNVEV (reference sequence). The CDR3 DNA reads TGTGCCAGCAGACCCAAAGGCCGCGGTAGGGGCCTCTTCTCTGGAAACACCATATATTTT. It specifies CASRPKGRGRGLFSGNTIYF.

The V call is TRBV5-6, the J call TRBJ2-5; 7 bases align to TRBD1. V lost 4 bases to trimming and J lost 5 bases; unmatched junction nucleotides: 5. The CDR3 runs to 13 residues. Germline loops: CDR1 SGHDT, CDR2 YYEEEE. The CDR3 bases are TGTGCCAGCAGCCTGGGGACAGAGGAGACCCAGTACTTC. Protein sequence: CASSLGTEETQYF.